This T cell receptor (beta chain) comes out of a study of CD8 T cells in ankylosing spondylitis. Study outcomes and limitations: Roughly 8 highly homologous variants formed a TCR beta motif that appeared characteristic of ankylosing spondylitis blood.

CDR3 length equals 15 residues. Germline V CDR1 and CDR2: MNHEY, SMNVEV (reference sequence). Trimming removed 3 bases from V and 6 bases from J; junction bases left unmatched: 5. A quantitative 5'-RACE method, one with molecular barcodes, was used to make TCR beta libraries. One entry per CDR3 protein, called by TCRdb with MiXCR from the 5' RACE reads. This table has hundreds of thousands of distinct CDR3 sequences, 9.5% to 15% appearing once. The sample holds many counts of this clonotype. The antigen remains undetermined. The clonotype comes from a male donor with ankylosing spondylitis. The sample taken for sequencing was blood, either unsorted or a sorted T cell fraction (not recorded which). This chain uses TRBV27 with TRBJ1-3; 10 positions agree with TRBD1. In DNA form, the CDR3 reads TGTGCCAGCAGTTTTTCCGGGACAGGGGAAAACACCATATATTTT. Protein sequence: CASSFSGTGENTIYF.